This T cell receptor beta chain was obtained from a study of OX40 agonist ivuxolimab in advanced cancers. The data were produced by immunoSEQ multiplex PCR, yet TCRdb's version contains in-frame clones alone and is incomplete. The table shows some 46,000 clones, with 88% occurring only once. The CDR3 covers 17 residues. CDR1 is LGHNA and CDR2 is YNFKEQ in the germline V gene. The junction had 9 bases not matched to a gene; V was cut back by 4 bases and J by 2 bases. Details on this clone: Its antigen is currently unknown.

Overall study findings and caveats: Also present in some nonresponders was a low level of normalized T-cell clonal expansion.

The chain uses TRBV4-2 and TRBJ2-3; 10 nucleotides align to TRBD1. The sample here was CD4+ or CD8+ T cells sorted from blood, taken in a trial of the OX40 agonist ivuxolimab. The origin of this receptor is an adult with an advanced solid tumor such as melanoma, head and neck, liver or kidney cancer. The CDR3 region is CASSPNRQGAITDTQYF. The DNA for the CDR3 is TGTGCCAGCAGCCCCAACCGACAGGGGGCCATCACAGATACGCAGTATTTT.